This passage covers 21 T cell receptor beta chains from one sample sequenced in a study of breast tumors, draining lymph nodes, adjacent tissues. MiXCR, applied by TCRdb to the multiplex PCR reads, yields one record per CDR3 protein. Of approximately 28,000 distinct CDR3 sequences detected, about 60% appear once; the ten largest clones hold over 15%. Sample: breast tumor tissue. These receptor sequences come from a female donor with breast cancer. Some clones in this sample may be carry-over from other donors' samples.

V and J are TRBV5-5 and TRBJ1-2, with 10 bases fitting TRBD1. This CDR3 comprises 14 residues. Germline lookup yields CDR1 SGHKS and CDR2 YYEKEE (reference sequence). Trimming removed 4 bases from V and 2 bases from J; junction bases left unmatched: 2. Here the CDR3 reads CASSGGQGNYGYTF. Here the CDR3 DNA reads TGTGCCAGCAGCGGGGGACAGGGGAACTATGGCTACACCTTC. Using reference TRBV5-5 and TRBJ1-2 for the parts outside the CDR3, the full variable domain is DAGVTQSPTHLIKTRGQQVTLRCSPISGHKSVSWYQQVLGQGPQFIFQYYEKEERGRGNFPDRFSARQFPNYSSELNVNALLLGDSALYLCASSGGQGNYGYTFGSGTRLTVV.

There are many counts of this clonotype. The V gene is TRBV10-3, the J gene TRBJ2-2; possibly TRBD2 for D (5 bases). Trimming left V 6 bases short and J 6 bases short, with 23 bases between. Germline CDR1 ENHRY, CDR2 SYGVKD. CDR3 size: 17 residues. The CDR3 is CAIRARSEGLGSGELFF. The CDR3 DNA reads as TGTGCCATCAGGGCCAGGAGTGAGGGCCTCGGGTCCGGGGAGCTGTTTTTT.

This clonotype was counted ten times or more. The chain carries TRBV28 and TRBJ2-1; 8 bases align to TRBD2. CDR1 is MDHEN and CDR2 is SYDVKM in the germline V gene. V dropped 2 bases and J dropped 2; count of bases not matched to a gene: 5. There are 16 residues in the CDR3. This CDR3 is CASSLAKRETYNEQFF. The CDR3 DNA reads as TGTGCCAGCAGTTTAGCAAAGCGGGAGACCTACAATGAGCAGTTCTTC.

The chain joins TRBV20-1 to TRBJ1-2; D possibly corresponds to TRBD1 (6 bases). Trimming stripped 4 bases from V and 7 bases from J, with 10 bases between. CDR1 is DFQATT and CDR2 is SNEGSKA in the germline V gene (reference sequence). This CDR3 is 11 amino acids long. The CDR3 nucleotides read TGCAGTGCTATGACAGGAGGTGGCTACACCTTC. Translation: CSAMTGGGYTF.

Many counts were recorded for this clonotype. The DNA for the CDR3 is TGCGCCAGCAGCTCCACATCGACAGGGGCCAACACTGAAGCTTTCTTT. The encoded protein is CASSSTSTGANTEAFF. The gene calls are TRBV4-3 and TRBJ1-1; 8 nucleotides match TRBD1. The CDR3 is 16 amino acids. V dropped 5 bases and J dropped 2; count of bases not matched to a gene: 10. From germline, CDR1 is LGHNA and CDR2 YSLEER.

Judged by abundance, this clonotype is large. The J gene is TRBJ2-3, the V gene TRBV7-2; weak D call: TRBD1 (6 bases). Germline CDR1 reads SGHTA; CDR2 reads FQGNSA. V lost 5 bases to trimming and J lost 9 bases, with 18 bases between them. The length of the CDR3 is 14 residues. CDR3 nucleotides: TGTGCCAGCAGCGCCCAGGCGGCAGGGGACACGCAGTATTTT. Its translation: CASSAQAAGDTQYF.

The chain recombines TRBV12-3 or TRBV12-4 with TRBJ2-1; a possible D gene is TRBD1 (6 bases). CDR3 size: 13 residues. Trimming took off 5 bases at V and 4 bases at J, with 9 bases between the two ends. CDR3 sequence (DNA): TGTGCCAGCAGTCGGACAGTGTACAATGAGCAGTTCTTC. As protein: CASSRTVYNEQFF.

The J gene is TRBJ1-2, the V gene TRBV7-2; D remains ambiguous. The length of the CDR3 is 13 residues. Germline V gives CDR1 SGHTA, CDR2 FQGNSA. V gave up 2 bases and J gave up 8 bases, with 12 bases separating them. The DNA for the CDR3 is TGTGCCAGCAGCTTAAAACGGACGGGGGGCTACACCTTC. Encoded protein: CASSLKRTGGYTF.

In its sample, this clonotype was seen many times. The gene calls are TRBV6-1 and TRBJ2-5; maybe TRBD2 (6 bases). This CDR3 has 15 residues. V was cut by 6 bases and J by 5 bases, with 19 bases left in between. CDR1 is MNHNS, CDR2 SASEGT, per germline. CDR3 coding DNA: TGTGCCAGCAGGCGCTGGGGGACGGGGGAGGAGACCCAGTACTTC. Its translation: CASRRWGTGEETQYF.

V gene TRBV24-1 combines with J gene TRBJ1-6; D gene unclear. Germline V gene sequence: CDR1 KGHDR, CDR2 SFDVKD. With 4 bases removed from V and 9 bases from J, the gap between germline ends came to 6 bases. The CDR3 spans 12 residues. As DNA, the CDR3 is TGTGCCACCAGTGAGTTCGGTTCACCCCTCCACTTT. It specifies CATSEFGSPLHF.

The CDR3 loop is CASSPTGGTQYF. As DNA, the CDR3 is TGTGCCAGCAGCCCAACAGGGGGTACGCAGTATTTT. The chain recombines TRBV7-9 with TRBJ2-3; 8 bases are shared with TRBD1. Trimming cost V 5 bases and J 8 bases; bases outside gene matches: 3. CDR1 SEHNR and CDR2 FQNEAQ come from the germline V gene (reference sequence). The CDR3 runs 12 residues.

V usage is TRBV14 and J usage is TRBJ2-7, with unresolved D. V shed 1 base and J shed 3 bases, with 13 bases lying between them. The CDR3 has 15 residues. The germline V gene encodes CDR1 SGHDN and CDR2 FVKESK. CDR3 nucleotides: TGTGCCAGCAGCCAAGGGATCGCCCAAGGCTACGAGCAGTACTTC. Translated, it gives CASSQGIAQGYEQYF.

The chain links TRBV4-3 to TRBJ1-6; no definite D call. Looked up from germline, CDR1 is LGHNA and CDR2 is YSLEER. The CDR3 is 15 residues long. With 5 bases removed from V and 10 bases from J, the gap between germline ends came to 18 bases. The CDR3 region has the DNA TGCGCCAGCAGCGCAAGCCTTGATTCGGGATCACCCCTCCACTTT. It encodes CASSASLDSGSPLHF.

Ten or more counts support this clonotype. Here the CDR3 DNA reads TGTGCCAGCAGCGTGACTAGCGTCAGTGAGCAGTTCTTC. Its translation is CASSVTSVSEQFF. The J gene is TRBJ2-1, the V gene TRBV9; 8 bases are shared with TRBD2. Trimming at V came to 2 bases and at J to 9 bases, leaving 4 bases not matched to a gene. The CDR3 has 13 residues. The germline V gene encodes CDR1 SGDLS and CDR2 YYNGEE. Full variable domain (missing parts from reference TRBV9 and TRBJ2-1): DSGVTQTPKHLITATGQRVTLRCSPRSGDLSVYWYQQSLDQGLQFLIQYYNGEERAKGNILERFSAQQFPDLHSELNLSSLELGDSALYFCASSVTSVSEQFFGPGTRLTVL.

V usage is TRBV5-1 and J usage is TRBJ1-2; D gene uncertain. Trimming took off 5 bases at V and 8 bases at J, with 10 bases between the two ends. The CDR3 covers 11 residues. The germline gives CDR1 SGHRS, CDR2 YFSETQ. CDR3: CASSGTGGYTF. The CDR3 DNA sequence: TGCGCCAGCAGTGGTACGGGAGGCTACACCTTC.

The genes are TRBV2 and TRBJ2-3; 7 bases align to TRBD2. Germline-derived CDR1 and CDR2 are SNHLY and FYNNEI. Trimming cost V 1 base and J 10 bases; bases outside gene matches: 2. The length of the CDR3 is 12 residues. CDR3 residues: CASSEGTRAQYF. In DNA, the CDR3 is TGTGCCAGCAGTGAAGGGACTAGGGCGCAGTATTTT.

V gene TRBV7-9 combines with J gene TRBJ2-5; 13 nucleotides agree with TRBD2. Germline V gene lookup returns CDR1 SEHNR and CDR2 FQNEAQ (reference sequence). The CDR3 covers 17 residues. Germline trimming cut 6 bases from V and 3 bases from J; bases unmatched to any gene: 10. The CDR3 region has the DNA TGTGCCAGCAGTGAAGCCTTGACTAGCGGGGGGAAAGAGACCCAGTACTTC. Protein sequence: CASSEALTSGGKETQYF.

The chain links TRBV29-1 to TRBJ2-3, with D possibly being TRBD1 or TRBD2 (5 bases each). The CDR3 spans 14 residues. Trimming took off 7 bases at V and 0 bases at J, with 14 bases between the two ends. The germline V gene encodes CDR1 SQVTM and CDR2 ANQGSEA. CDR3 bases: TGCAGCGCTCCCGGGACGGAAAGCACAGATACGCAGTATTTT. This sequence encodes CSAPGTESTDTQYF.

The chain couples TRBV4-1 to TRBJ2-7; 9 bases match TRBD1. The V segment lost 1 base and the J segment 2 bases; nucleotides outside the gene matches: 6. CDR1 MGHRA and CDR2 YSYEKL come from the germline V gene. The CDR3 is made up of 16 amino acids. Here the CDR3 reads CASSQGRDRVTYEQYF. In DNA form, the CDR3 reads TGCGCCAGCAGCCAAGGCCGGGACAGGGTGACCTACGAGCAGTACTTC.

Regarding this clonotype: Just one base apart from a much larger clone, this may be a read error. V gene TRBV11-1 combines with J gene TRBJ2-4; either TRBD1 or TRBD2 may supply D (5 bases each). This CDR3 spans 14 amino acids. In germline, CDR1 is SGHAT, CDR2 FQDESV (reference sequence). With 5 bases removed from V and 8 bases from J, the gap between germline ends came to 16 bases. The DNA for the CDR3 is TGTGCCAGCAGCCCGGGACCTGGCGGAGACATTCAGTACTTC. This translates into CASSPGPGGDIQYF.

The chain combines TRBV30 with TRBJ2-7; possible D gene TRBD1, 7 bases. Germline values: CDR1 GTSNPN, CDR2 SVGIG (reference sequence). This CDR3 region has 12 residues. Trimming took off 3 bases at V and 4 bases at J, with 10 bases between the two ends. In nucleotides, the CDR3 is TGTGCCTGGAGGCAGGGGGGATACGAGCAGTACTTC. Translation: CAWRQGGYEQYF.